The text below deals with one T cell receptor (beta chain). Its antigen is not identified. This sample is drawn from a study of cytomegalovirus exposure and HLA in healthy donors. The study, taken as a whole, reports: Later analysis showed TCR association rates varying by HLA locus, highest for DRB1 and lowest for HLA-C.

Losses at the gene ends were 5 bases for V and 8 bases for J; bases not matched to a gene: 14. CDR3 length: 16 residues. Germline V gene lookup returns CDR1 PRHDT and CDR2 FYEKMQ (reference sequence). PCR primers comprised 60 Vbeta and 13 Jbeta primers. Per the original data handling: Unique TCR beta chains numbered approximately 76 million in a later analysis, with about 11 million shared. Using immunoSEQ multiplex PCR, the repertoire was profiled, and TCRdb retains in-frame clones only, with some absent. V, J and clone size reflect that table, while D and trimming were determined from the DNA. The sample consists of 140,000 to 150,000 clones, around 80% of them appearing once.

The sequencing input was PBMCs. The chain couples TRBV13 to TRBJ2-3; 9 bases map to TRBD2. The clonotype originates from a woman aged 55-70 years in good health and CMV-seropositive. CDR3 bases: TGTGCCAGCAGCCCGGGACTAGCTGAGGGTTGGGGTACGCAGTATTTT. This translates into CASSPGLAEGWGTQYF. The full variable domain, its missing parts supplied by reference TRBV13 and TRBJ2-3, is AAGVIQSPRHLIKEKRETATLKCYPIPRHDTVYWYQQGPGQDPQFLISFYEKMQSDKGSIPDRFSAQQFSDYHSELNMSSLELGDSALYFCASSPGLAEGWGTQYFGPGTRLTVL.